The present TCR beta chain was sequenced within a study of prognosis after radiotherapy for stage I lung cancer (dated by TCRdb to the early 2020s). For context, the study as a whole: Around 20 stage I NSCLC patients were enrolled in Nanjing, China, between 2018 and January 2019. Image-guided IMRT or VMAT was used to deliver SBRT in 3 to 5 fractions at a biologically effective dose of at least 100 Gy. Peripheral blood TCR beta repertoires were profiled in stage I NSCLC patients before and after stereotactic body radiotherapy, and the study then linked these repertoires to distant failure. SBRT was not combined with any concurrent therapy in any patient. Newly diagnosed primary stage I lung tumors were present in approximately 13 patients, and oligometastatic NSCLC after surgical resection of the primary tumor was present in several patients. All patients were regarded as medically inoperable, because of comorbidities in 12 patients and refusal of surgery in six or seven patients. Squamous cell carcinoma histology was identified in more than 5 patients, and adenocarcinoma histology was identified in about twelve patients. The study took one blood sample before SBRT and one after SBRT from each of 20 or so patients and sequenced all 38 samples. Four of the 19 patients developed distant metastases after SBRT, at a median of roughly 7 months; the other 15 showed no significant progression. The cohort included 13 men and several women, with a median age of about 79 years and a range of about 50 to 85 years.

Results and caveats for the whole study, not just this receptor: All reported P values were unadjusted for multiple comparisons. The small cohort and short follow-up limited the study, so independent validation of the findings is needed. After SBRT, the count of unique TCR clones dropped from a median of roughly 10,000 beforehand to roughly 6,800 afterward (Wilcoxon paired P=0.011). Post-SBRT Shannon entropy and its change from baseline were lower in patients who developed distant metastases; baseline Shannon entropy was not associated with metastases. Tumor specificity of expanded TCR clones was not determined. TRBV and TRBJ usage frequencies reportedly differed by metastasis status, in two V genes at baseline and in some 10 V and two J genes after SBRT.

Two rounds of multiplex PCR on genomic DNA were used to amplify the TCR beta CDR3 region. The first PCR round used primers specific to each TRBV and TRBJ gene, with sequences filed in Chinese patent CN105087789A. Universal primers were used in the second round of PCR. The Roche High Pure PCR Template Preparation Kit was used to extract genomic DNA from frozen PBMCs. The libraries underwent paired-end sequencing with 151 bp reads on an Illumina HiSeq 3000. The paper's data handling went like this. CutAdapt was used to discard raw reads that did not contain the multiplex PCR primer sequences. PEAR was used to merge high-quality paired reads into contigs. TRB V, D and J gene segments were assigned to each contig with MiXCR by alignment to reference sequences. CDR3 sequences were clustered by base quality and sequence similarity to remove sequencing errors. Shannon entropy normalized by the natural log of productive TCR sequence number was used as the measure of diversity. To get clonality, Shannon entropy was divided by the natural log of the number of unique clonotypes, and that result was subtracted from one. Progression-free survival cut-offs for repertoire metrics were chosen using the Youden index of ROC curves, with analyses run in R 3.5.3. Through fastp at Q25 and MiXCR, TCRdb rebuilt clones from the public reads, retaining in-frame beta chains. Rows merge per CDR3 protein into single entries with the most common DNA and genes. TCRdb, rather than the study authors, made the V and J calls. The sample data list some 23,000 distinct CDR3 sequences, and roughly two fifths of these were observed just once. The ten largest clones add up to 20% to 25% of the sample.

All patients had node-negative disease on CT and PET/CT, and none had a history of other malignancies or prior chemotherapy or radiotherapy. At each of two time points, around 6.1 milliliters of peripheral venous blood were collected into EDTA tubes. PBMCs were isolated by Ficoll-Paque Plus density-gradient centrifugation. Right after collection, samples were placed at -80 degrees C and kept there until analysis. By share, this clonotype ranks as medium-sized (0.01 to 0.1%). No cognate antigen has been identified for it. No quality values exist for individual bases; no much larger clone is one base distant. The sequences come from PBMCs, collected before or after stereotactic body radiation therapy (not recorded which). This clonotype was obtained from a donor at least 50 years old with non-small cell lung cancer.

The base sequence is TGTGCCAGCAGCTTAGCGTCACTAACTTACAATGAGCAGTTCTTC. Translated, this gives CASSLASLTYNEQFF. Recombination linked TRBV11-2 to TRBJ2-1, with the D gene not clear enough to name. CDR1 and CDR2, per the germline V gene, are SGHAT and FQNNGV. Trimming costs V 1 base and J 4 bases, and their ends lie 11 bases apart. The CDR3 runs 15 residues from the cysteine to the phenylalanine. Kept here is only the CDR3 DNA, which spans 45 bases and is read in frame from base 1. Where the CDR3 stops, the reference TRBV11-2 and TRBJ2-1 genes take over; the full variable domain is EAGVAQSPRYKIIEKRQSVAFWCNPISGHATLYWYQQILGQGPKLLIQFQNNGVVDDSQLPKDRFSAERLKGVDSTLKIQPAKLEDSAVYLCASSLASLTYNEQFFGPGTRLTVL.